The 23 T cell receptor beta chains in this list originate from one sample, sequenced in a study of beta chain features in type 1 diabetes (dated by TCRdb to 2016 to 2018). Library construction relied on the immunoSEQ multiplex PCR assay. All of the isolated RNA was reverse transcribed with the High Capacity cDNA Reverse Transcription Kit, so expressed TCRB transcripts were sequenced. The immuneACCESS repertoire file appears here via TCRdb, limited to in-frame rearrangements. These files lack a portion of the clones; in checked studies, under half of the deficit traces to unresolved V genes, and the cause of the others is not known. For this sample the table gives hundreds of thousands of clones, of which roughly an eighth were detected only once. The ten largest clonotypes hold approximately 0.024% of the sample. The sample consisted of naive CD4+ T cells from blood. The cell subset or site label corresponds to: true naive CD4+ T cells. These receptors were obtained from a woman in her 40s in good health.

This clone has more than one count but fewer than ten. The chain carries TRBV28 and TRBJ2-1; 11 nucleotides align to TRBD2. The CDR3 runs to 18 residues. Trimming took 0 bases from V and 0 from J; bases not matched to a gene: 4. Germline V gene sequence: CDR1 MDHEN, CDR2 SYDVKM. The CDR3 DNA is TGTGCCAGCAGTTTATGGGTTAGCGGGGGGGCCTCCTACAATGAGCAGTTCTTC. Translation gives CASSLWVSGGASYNEQFF.

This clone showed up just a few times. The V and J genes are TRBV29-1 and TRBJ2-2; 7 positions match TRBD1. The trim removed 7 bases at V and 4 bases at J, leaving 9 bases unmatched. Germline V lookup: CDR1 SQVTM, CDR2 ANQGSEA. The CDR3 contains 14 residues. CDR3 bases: TGCAGCGGAAGGGCCTCAGGGGGCACCGGGGAGCTGTTTTTT. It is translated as CSGRASGGTGELFF.

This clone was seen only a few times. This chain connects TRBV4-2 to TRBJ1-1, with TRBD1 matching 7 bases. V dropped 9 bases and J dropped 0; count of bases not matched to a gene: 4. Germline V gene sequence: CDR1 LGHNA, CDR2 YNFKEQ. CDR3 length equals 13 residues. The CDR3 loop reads CASSRGVNTEAFF. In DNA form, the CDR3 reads TGTGCCAGTTCCAGGGGGGTGAACACTGAAGCTTTCTTT.

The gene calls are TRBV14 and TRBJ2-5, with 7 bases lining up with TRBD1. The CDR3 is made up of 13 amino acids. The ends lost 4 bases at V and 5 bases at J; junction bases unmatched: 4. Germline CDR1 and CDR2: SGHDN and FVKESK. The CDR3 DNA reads TGTGCCAGCAGCCGACAGGGTGCGGAGACCCAGTACTTC. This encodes CASSRQGAETQYF.

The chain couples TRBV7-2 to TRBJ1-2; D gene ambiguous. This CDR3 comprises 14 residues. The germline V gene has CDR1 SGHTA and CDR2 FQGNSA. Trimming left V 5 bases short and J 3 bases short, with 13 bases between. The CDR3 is CASSRTLGDYGYTF. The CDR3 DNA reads TGTGCCAGCAGCAGAACCCTCGGGGACTATGGCTACACCTTC.

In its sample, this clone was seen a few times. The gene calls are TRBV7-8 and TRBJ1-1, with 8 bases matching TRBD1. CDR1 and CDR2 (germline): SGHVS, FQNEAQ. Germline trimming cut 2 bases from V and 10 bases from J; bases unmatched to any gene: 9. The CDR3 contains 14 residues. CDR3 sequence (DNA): TGTGCCAGCAGCTTAATAGGACAGGGTCGAGGAGCTTTCTTT. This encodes CASSLIGQGRGAFF.

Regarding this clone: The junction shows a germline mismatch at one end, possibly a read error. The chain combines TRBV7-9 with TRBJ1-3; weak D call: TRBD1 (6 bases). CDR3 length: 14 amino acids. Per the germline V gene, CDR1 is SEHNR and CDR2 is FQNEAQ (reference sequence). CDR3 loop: CASSRPGHLNTINF. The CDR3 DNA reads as TGTGCCAGCAGCCGACCGGGACACCTAAACACCATAAATTTT. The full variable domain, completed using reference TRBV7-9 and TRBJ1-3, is DTGVSQNPRHKITKRGQNVTFRCDPISEHNRLYWYRQTLGQGPEFLTYFQNEAQLEKSRLLSDRFSAERPKGSFSTLEIQRTEQGDSAMYLCASSRPGHLNTINFGEGSWLTVV.

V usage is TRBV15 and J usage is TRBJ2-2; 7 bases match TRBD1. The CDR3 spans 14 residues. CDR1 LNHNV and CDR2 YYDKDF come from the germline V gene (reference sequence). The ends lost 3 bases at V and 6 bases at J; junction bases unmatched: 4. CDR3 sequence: CATSRKTGPGELFF. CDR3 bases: TGTGCCACCAGCAGGAAGACAGGGCCCGGGGAGCTGTTTTTT. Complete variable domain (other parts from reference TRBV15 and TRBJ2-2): DAMVIQNPRYQVTQFGKPVTLSCSQTLNHNVMYWYQQKSSQAPKLLFHYYDKDFNNEADTPDNFQSRRPNTSFCFLDIRSPGLGDTAMYLCATSRKTGPGELFFGEGSRLTVL.

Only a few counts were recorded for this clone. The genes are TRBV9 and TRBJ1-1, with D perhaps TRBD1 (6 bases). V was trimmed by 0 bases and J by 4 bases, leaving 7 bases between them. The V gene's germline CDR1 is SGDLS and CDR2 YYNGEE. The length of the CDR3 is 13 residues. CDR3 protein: CASSVEQGTEAFF. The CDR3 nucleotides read TGTGCCAGCAGCGTAGAACAGGGCACTGAAGCTTTCTTT.

The CDR3 region is CASSHGQGRKETQYF. In DNA form, the CDR3 reads TGTGCCAGCAGCCACGGACAGGGTCGGAAAGAGACCCAGTACTTC. The rearrangement uses TRBV7-2 and TRBJ2-5, with 8 positions matching TRBD1. J was trimmed by 3 bases and V by 5 bases; bases with no gene match: 8. The CDR3 is 15 residues long. CDR1 and CDR2 from the germline V gene are SGHTA and FQGNSA.

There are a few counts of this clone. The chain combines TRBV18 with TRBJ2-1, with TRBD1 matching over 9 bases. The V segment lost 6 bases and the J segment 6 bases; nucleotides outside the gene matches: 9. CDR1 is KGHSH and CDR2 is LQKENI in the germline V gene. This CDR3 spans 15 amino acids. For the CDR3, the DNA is TGTGCCAGCTCTCCCGGGACAGGGAACTTCAATGAGCAGTTCTTC. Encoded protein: CASSPGTGNFNEQFF.

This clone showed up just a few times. The CDR3, as DNA: TGTGCCAGCAGTTACGGGGGGGCTGCAGGGAATGAGCAGTTCTTC. Translation gives CASSYGGAAGNEQFF. This chain joins TRBV6-6 and TRBJ2-1; the D gene is possibly TRBD2 (7 bases). Germline V gene lookup returns CDR1 MNHNY and CDR2 SVGAGI (reference sequence). Trimming cost V 2 bases and J 7 bases, with 15 bases left between them. The CDR3 loop spans 15 amino acids.

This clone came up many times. The CDR3 region has the DNA TGTGCCAGCTCCCTGGGGACTAGGGGCTCCTACGAGCAGTACTTC. Its protein product is CASSLGTRGSYEQYF. This chain links TRBV18 with TRBJ2-7; 8 nucleotides match TRBD2. Germline CDR1 reads KGHSH; CDR2 reads LQKENI. The junction had 7 bases not matched to a gene; V was cut back by 6 bases and J by 0 bases. The CDR3 runs to 15 residues.

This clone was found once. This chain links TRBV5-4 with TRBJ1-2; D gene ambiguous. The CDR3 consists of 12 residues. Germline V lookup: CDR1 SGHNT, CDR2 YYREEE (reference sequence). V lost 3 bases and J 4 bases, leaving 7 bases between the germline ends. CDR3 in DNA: TGTGCCAGCAGCTCATTGGCCTATGGCTACACCTTC. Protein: CASSSLAYGYTF.

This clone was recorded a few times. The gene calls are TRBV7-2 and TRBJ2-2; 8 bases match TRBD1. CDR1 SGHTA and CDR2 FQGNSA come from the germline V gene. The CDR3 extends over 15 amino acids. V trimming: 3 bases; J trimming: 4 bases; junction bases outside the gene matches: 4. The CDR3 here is CASSFGQGVTGELFF. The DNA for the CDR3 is TGTGCCAGCAGCTTCGGACAGGGTGTCACCGGGGAGCTGTTTTTT.

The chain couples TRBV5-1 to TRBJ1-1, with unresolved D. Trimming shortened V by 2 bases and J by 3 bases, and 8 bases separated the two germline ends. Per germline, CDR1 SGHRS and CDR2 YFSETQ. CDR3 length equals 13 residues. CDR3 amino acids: CASSFAGYTEAFF. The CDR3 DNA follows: TGCGCCAGCAGCTTTGCGGGGTACACTGAAGCTTTCTTT.

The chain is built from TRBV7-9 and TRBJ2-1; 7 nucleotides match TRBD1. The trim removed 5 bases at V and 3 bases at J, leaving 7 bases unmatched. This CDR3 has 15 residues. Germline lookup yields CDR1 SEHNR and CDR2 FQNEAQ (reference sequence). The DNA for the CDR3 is TGTGCCAGCAGCCCACCCGGACAGGTCTACAATGAGCAGTTCTTC. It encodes CASSPPGQVYNEQFF.

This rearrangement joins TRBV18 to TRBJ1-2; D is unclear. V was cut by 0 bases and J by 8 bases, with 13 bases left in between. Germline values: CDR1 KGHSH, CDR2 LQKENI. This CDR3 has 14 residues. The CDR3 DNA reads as TGTGCCAGCTCACCACCGTTTAGCGGGAAAGGCTACACCTTC. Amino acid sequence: CASSPPFSGKGYTF. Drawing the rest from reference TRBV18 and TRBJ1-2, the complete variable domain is NAGVMQNPRHLVRRRGQEARLRCSPMKGHSHVYWYRQLPEEGLKFMVYLQKENIIDESGMPKERFSAEFPKEGPSILRIQQVVRGDSAAYFCASSPPFSGKGYTFGSGTRLTVV.

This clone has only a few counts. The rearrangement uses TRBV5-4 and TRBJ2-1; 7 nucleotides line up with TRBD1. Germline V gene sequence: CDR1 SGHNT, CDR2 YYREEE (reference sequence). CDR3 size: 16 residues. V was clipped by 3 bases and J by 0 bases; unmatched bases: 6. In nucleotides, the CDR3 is TGTGCCAGCAGCTCCGGGACAGTAAGCTCCTACAATGAGCAGTTCTTC. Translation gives CASSSGTVSSYNEQFF.

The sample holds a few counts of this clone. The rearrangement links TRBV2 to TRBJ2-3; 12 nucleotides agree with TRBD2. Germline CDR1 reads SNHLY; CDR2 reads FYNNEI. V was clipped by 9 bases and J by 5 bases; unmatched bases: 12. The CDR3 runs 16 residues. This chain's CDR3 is CASRTSGDQRGDTQYF. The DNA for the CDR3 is TGTGCCAGTCGGACTAGCGGGGATCAACGGGGAGATACGCAGTATTTT.

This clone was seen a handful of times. DNA for the CDR3: TGTGCCAGCAGCTTGCGACAAACCCCCCCCTACGAGCAGTACTTC. It is translated as CASSLRQTPPYEQYF. This rearrangement joins TRBV5-6 to TRBJ2-7; D gene uncertain. The CDR3 is made up of 15 amino acids. The ends were cut back, 1 base at V and 2 bases at J, with 13 bases in the middle. CDR1 and CDR2 (germline): SGHDT, YYEEEE.

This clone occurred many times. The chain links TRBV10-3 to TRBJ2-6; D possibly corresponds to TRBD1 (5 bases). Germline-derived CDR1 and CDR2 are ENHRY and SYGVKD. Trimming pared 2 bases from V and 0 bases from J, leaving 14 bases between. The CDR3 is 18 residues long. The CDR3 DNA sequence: TGTGCCATCAGTGAGGTTGGCAGGGCCTACTCTGGGGCCAACGTCCTGACTTTC. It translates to CAISEVGRAYSGANVLTF.

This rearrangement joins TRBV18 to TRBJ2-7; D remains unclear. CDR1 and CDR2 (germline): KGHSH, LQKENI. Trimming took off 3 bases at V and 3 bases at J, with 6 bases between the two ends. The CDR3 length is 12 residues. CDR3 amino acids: CASSPESYEQYF. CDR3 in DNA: TGTGCCAGCTCACCGGAGAGCTACGAGCAGTACTTC.